This T cell receptor (beta chain) was recovered during a study of molecular identifiers for immune sequencing clone quantification (dated by TCRdb to about 2018). Study-level background: For a replicate experiment, the RNA from either about 20,000 or 100,000 naive CD8 T cells was divided into five aliquots, and four of those aliquots went on to sequencing. This methods study benchmarked molecular-identifier clustering-based TCR repertoire sequencing (MIDCIRS) and TCR RNA copy counting, using CD8 T cells to do so.

This clonotype has ten or more counts. No cognate antigen has been identified for it. No clone much larger than this one lies a single base away; base qualities are absent. Naive CD8 T cell libraries were made from about 20,000 to 1,000,000 sorted cells using 10%, 30% or 50% of purified RNA. Naive CD8 T cells were FACS-sorted as CD8+CD4-CCR7+CD45RA+ on a BD FACSAria II into RLT Plus buffer. To test detection sensitivity, Jurkat RNA equivalent to more than 9 TCR copies was spiked into samples of roughly 18,000-1,000,000 naive CD8 T cells. CD8 T cells were enriched using RosetteSep CD8+ T Cell Enrichment Cocktail and Ficoll-Paque, and the enriched cells then underwent ACK red cell lysis. Study-wide findings and limitations: Without barcode sub-clustering, chimeric consensus sequences inflated TCR diversity; chimeras reached as high as 47%. Highly expanded clone sizes could be underestimated if identical TCR molecules share a barcode. Modeling estimated about 2.8 recovered TCR RNA copies per cell, compared with about 10 by digital PCR, which implies around 33% capture efficiency. A single cell's worth of spiked-in Jurkat TCR RNA was reported detectable even among 750,000 to 1,000,000 naive CD8 T cells. Spiked-in Jurkat TCR RNA (around eleven copies' worth), which is not part of the donor repertoire, was contained in the naive libraries. In CMV-specific effector cells, clones with more than 20 RNA copies contained over 97% of molecules, whereas in naive cells such clones contained under 1% of molecules.

At the junction V is shortened by 2 bases and J by 4 bases, with 6 bases in between. Inclusive of the bounding cysteine and phenylalanine, the CDR3 is 13 residues long. Only the CDR3 part of the read is kept: 39 bases, read in frame from the first base. Per the germline V gene, MDHEN is the CDR1 and SYDVKM is the CDR2. The library was produced with PCR. The sequencer was an Illumina HiSeq 4000. Bulk TCR libraries were prepared as previously described, using TCR primers listed in Table S5. Total RNA was purified with the Qiagen AllPrep DNA/RNA kit. Before analysis, reads from multiple sequencing runs of the same library were pooled. On the authors' methods: Reads were retained only if an exact TCR constant sequence was present, and the retained reads were trimmed to 150 nt and grouped according to their 12-nt molecular barcodes. Within each barcode group, reads were sub-clustered at a 15% Levenshtein threshold, and quality-weighted consensus sequences were built per RNA molecule. Non-functional sequences were removed, as were lower-count sequences one edit away from another. Based on a fit of two negative binomial distributions, barcode sub-clusters having less than 20% of the maximum read count were discarded. TCRdb passed the public sequencing reads through fastp at Q25 and MiXCR, retaining productive beta sequences. When rows share a CDR3 protein, they turn into one entry using the most common DNA and genes. The V and J calls follow TCRdb's processing rather than the paper's. Across this sample there are a few hundred thousand distinct CDR3 sequences, with about 20% seen only once. The ten largest clonotypes hold under 0.85% of the sample.

The sequence was obtained from a human donor in good health. Some libraries in this study had Jurkat cell RNA spiked in. Sequenced material: naive CD8+ T cells from blood, with Jurkat cell RNA spiked in. Per the publication, the cell subset or site label means: FACS-sorted CD8+CD4-CCR7+CD45RA+ naive T cells. The sequence joins TRBV28 to TRBJ2-1; the D gene remains uncertain. For the CDR3, the sequence is CASSLGRYNEQFF. The DNA sequence is as follows: TGTGCCAGCAGTTTAGGGCGGTACAATGAGCAGTTCTTC.